The 10 T cell receptor beta chains in this list originate from one sample, sequenced in a study of blood T cell repertoires in COVID-19. The method was immunoSEQ multiplex PCR; TCRdb's version includes in-frame clones alone and lacks a portion of them. The table shows 200,000 to 250,000 clones, with about four fifths occurring only once. The sequencing sample was made of PBMCs or T cells enriched from blood (not recorded which). Receptors were obtained from a woman aged 40 to 50 who had recovered from COVID-19.

The chain is built from TRBV19 and TRBJ2-1; 14 nucleotides agree with TRBD2. V was pared by 10 bases and J by 5 bases, with 10 bases of the junction left unmatched. Germline CDR1 and CDR2: LNHDA and SQIVND (reference sequence). The CDR3 is 16 amino acids. CDR3 residues: CAKTRLAGGRDNEQFF. CDR3 in DNA: TGTGCCAAAACAAGACTAGCGGGAGGGAGGGACAATGAGCAGTTCTTC.

This clone has only a few counts. This chain links TRBV11-3 with TRBJ1-3; perhaps TRBD1 as D (5 bases). The V end lost 6 bases, the J end lost 10 bases, and 16 bases lay between the germline ends. This CDR3 has 13 amino acids. The V gene's germline CDR1 is SGHNT and CDR2 YENEEA. This chain's CDR3 is CASSLTFRETIYF. The CDR3 DNA follows: TGTGCCAGCAGTTTGACCTTCAGGGAAACCATATATTTT.

The chain recombines TRBV18 with TRBJ1-2; 8 bases align to TRBD1. The CDR3 extends over 16 amino acids. J lost 5 bases, V lost 3 bases, and 11 bases had no gene match. Germline-derived CDR1 and CDR2 are KGHSH and LQKENI. CDR3 protein: CASSPSGQGNWYGYTF. CDR3 DNA sequence: TGTGCCAGCTCACCCTCCGGACAGGGAAATTGGTATGGCTACACCTTC.

The chain carries TRBV4-2 and TRBJ1-3; 7 bases fit TRBD1. Germline loops: CDR1 LGHNA, CDR2 YNFKEQ. V lost 4 bases and J lost 1; bases outside the gene matches: 10. The CDR3 is 17 amino acids. In DNA form, the CDR3 reads TGTGCCAGCAGCCCATTCCCGGGACAGACTTCTGGAAACACCATATATTTT. Residues: CASSPFPGQTSGNTIYF.

This chain joins TRBV29-1 and TRBJ2-5; D is ambiguous. The V gene's germline CDR1 is SQVTM and CDR2 ANQGSEA. Trimming removed 4 bases at V and 2 bases at J, with 5 bases between. The length of the CDR3 is 11 residues. CDR3 in amino acids: CSVALQETQYF. CDR3 nucleotides: TGCAGCGTTGCCCTACAAGAGACCCAGTACTTC.

The gene calls are TRBV15 and TRBJ1-3; D gene unclear. Trimming pared 0 bases from V and 0 bases from J, leaving 6 bases between. The CDR3 is 15 residues long. CDR1 and CDR2 from the germline V gene are LNHNV and YYDKDF (reference sequence). CDR3 DNA: TGTGCCACCAGCAGAGATCGACTCTCTGGAAACACCATATATTTT. This encodes CATSRDRLSGNTIYF. The variable domain in full, completed from reference TRBV15 and TRBJ1-3, reads DAMVIQNPRYQVTQFGKPVTLSCSQTLNHNVMYWYQQKSSQAPKLLFHYYDKDFNNEADTPDNFQSRRPNTSFCFLDIRSPGLGDTAMYLCATSRDRLSGNTIYFGEGSWLTVV.

This clone was picked up one time. The genes are TRBV28 and TRBJ2-5; D call uncertain. CDR1 and CDR2 (germline): MDHEN, SYDVKM. V lost 6 bases and J 7 bases, leaving 15 bases between the germline ends. This CDR3 is 13 amino acids long. In nucleotides, the CDR3 is TGTGCCAGCAGACCCACCGCCGGTGTGACCCAGTACTTC. Residues: CASRPTAGVTQYF.

In DNA, the CDR3 is TGTGCCAGCAGCTTAGATGGGGGGGTGAAGTATGGCTACACCTTC. Its translation: CASSLDGGVKYGYTF. The chain is built from TRBV7-2 and TRBJ1-2; D is perhaps TRBD1 (5 bases). CDR1 is SGHTA, CDR2 FQGNSA, per germline. V lost 1 base, J lost 5 bases, and 14 bases lay in between. The CDR3 covers 15 residues.

This chain joins TRBV4-2 and TRBJ2-7, with 8 bases aligning to TRBD2. This CDR3 spans 16 amino acids. Germline CDR1 and CDR2: LGHNA and YNFKEQ. The junction had 18 bases not matched to a gene; V was cut back by 7 bases and J by 7 bases. CDR3 region: CASTSSLASGSFEQYF. CDR3 DNA sequence: TGTGCCAGCACCTCCTCCCTTGCCAGCGGGAGCTTTGAGCAGTACTTC.

This clone has a handful of counts. The chain employs TRBV6-5 and TRBJ1-6; unclear D gene. This CDR3 region has 14 residues. Germline V lookup: CDR1 MNHEY, CDR2 SVGAGI. The ends were cut back, 8 bases at V and 0 bases at J, with 8 bases in the middle. The CDR3 DNA reads TGTGCCAGCGGCCGGAGCTCCTATAATTCACCCCTCCACTTT. Amino acids: CASGRSSYNSPLHF.